This T cell receptor (beta chain) is drawn from a study of blood T cells in healthy people across ages. It was with a sample-barcoded 5' primer and a J-beta primer mix that a second PCR of roughly 6 to 12 cycles was run. Every single cDNA molecule received a tag from a template-switch adaptor with 12 random nucleotides. A single record per CDR3 protein comes from TCRdb applying MiXCR to the 5' RACE reads. The table lists roughly 1 million distinct CDR3 sequences, 20% to 25% of them singletons. Only a few counts were recorded for this clonotype. CDR3 length equals 14 residues. V was clipped by 2 bases and J by 4 bases, with 12 bases between them. In addition, the sample was reused for a study of T cells of mothers and their children. That paper adds: In this cohort, donors were three healthy Caucasian mothers plus their six children.

The chain couples TRBV12-3 or TRBV12-4 to TRBJ2-7, with D tentatively TRBD1 (5 bases). Sequencing was done on a sample of blood. The origin of this receptor is a girl aged 2-10 years in good health. CDR3 sequence reads: CASSLQGNSYEQYF. CDR3 nucleotides: TGTGCCAGCAGTTTACAGGGTAATTCGTACGAGCAGTACTTC.